There are many counts of the clone carrying this T cell receptor (beta chain). The antigen is undetermined. Production of TCR cDNA was by 5'RACE template switching, which also added a universal primer site and UMIs. TCRdb re-derived calls from the 5' RACE reads in MiXCR, one entry per CDR3 protein. The sample contains 120,000 to 150,000 distinct CDR3 sequences, roughly 8.2% of which appear only once. This entry belongs to a study of T cells after yellow fever vaccination. Overall study: Preparation used SMART-Seq v4 Ultra Low Input for the low-cell-number fractions.

Germline V lookup: CDR1 SGHRS, CDR2 YFSETQ. CDR3 length equals 14 residues. V lost 3 bases and J lost 6, with 13 bases in between. Regarding the study as a whole: Subsequent booster samples again held most clones from primary vaccination (just under 98% CD4, 85% to 90% CD8).

The gene calls are TRBV5-1 and TRBJ2-4, with a tentative D call TRBD1 (5 bases). The input for sequencing was CD4+ T cells sorted from PBMCs, taken 5 days after the yellow fever booster vaccination. The TCR originated in a young man who received the YFV17D yellow fever vaccine. This CDR3 is CASSWATEANIQYF. The CDR3 region has the DNA TGCGCCAGCAGCTGGGCGACAGAAGCAAACATTCAGTACTTC.